This T cell receptor beta chain was found in a study of blood T cell repertoires in COVID-19. Study as a whole: The analysed material was cDNA or gDNA that came from T cells, B-cell-depleted T cells, or PBMCs.

Authors' data handling: The assay estimated nucleated cells by amplifying reference gene primers. Measured with immunoSEQ multiplex PCR; TCRdb has only the in-frame clones, and not every one. V, J and clone size derive from that table, while D and trimming were established from the DNA sequence. The table has around 110,000 clones, 70% to 90% seen once. A few counts support this clone. Sequenced input: peripheral blood. The TCR comes from a man aged 35 to 55 with acute or convalescent COVID-19.

CDR3 bases: TGTGCCAGTAGGCGCCTTGGACTAGCGATCTACGAGCAGTACTTC. It is translated as CASRRLGLAIYEQYF. V usage is TRBV19 and J usage is TRBJ2-7, with 9 nucleotides matching TRBD2. CDR1 LNHDA and CDR2 SQIVND come from the germline V gene (reference sequence). CDR3 length: 15 amino acids. V shed 6 bases and J 3 bases; nucleotides not matched to a gene: 9.